This T cell receptor beta chain was sequenced during a study of beta chain features in type 1 diabetes. Study conclusions and caveats: More deletions and fewer insertions at VDJ junctions were seen in type 1 diabetes patients. Any PCR bias toward short templates would affect both groups alike. Type 1 diabetes patients showed a moderate but significant shortening of TCRB CDR3s in all four CD4+ subsets.

This CDR3 has 15 residues. J was trimmed by 5 bases and V by 5 bases; bases with no gene match: 9. CDR1 is SGHTS, CDR2 YDEGEE, per germline. CD4+ naive, central memory, regulatory and stem cell-like memory cells were sorted via CD45RO/CCR7/CD25/CD127/CD95/CD27. The whole isolated RNA underwent reverse transcription, so sequencing captured expressed TCRB transcripts. Profiling relied on immunoSEQ multiplex PCR, and the TCRdb table lists in-frame clones only, not all of them. The data hold approximately 100,000 clones, with 28% observed a single time. This clone has just a few counts. Antigen specificity is unknown.

The gene calls are TRBV5-8 and TRBJ2-5; 10 positions match TRBD2. This TCR was sampled from a woman under 30 with type 1 diabetes. The sample consisted of central memory CD4+ T cells from blood. CDR3 sequence: CASRPGLAEGETQYF. In DNA form, the CDR3 reads TGTGCCAGCAGGCCCGGACTAGCGGAGGGGGAGACCCAGTACTTC.